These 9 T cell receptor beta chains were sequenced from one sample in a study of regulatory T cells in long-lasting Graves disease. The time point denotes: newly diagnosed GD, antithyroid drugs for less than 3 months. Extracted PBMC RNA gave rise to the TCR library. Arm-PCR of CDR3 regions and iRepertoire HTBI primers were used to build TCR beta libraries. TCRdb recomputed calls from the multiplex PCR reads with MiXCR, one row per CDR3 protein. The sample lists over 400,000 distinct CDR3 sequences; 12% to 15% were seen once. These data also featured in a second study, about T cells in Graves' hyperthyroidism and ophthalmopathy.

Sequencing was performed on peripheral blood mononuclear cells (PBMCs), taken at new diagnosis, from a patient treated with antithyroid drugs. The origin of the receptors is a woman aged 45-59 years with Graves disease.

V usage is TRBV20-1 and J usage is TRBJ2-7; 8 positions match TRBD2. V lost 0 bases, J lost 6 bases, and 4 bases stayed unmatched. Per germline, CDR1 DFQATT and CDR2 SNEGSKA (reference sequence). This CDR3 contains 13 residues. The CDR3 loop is CSARDGTSREQYF. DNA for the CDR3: TGCAGTGCTAGAGACGGGACTAGTCGCGAGCAGTACTTC.

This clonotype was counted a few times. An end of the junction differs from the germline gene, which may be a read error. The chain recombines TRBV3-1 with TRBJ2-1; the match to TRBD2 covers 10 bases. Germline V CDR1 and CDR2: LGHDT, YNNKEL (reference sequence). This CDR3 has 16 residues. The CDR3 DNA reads TGCGCCAGCAGCCAAGTCTCTAGCGGGAGCTACAATGAGCAGTTCTTC. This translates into CASSQVSSGSYNEQFF.

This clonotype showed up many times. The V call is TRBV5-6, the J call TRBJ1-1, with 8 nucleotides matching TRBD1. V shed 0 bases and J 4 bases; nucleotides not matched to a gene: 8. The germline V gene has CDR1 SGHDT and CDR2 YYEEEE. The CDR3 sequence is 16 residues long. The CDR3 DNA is TGTGCCAGCAGCTTGGCTTTCGGACAGGGAGGCACTGAAGCTTTCTTT. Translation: CASSLAFGQGGTEAFF.

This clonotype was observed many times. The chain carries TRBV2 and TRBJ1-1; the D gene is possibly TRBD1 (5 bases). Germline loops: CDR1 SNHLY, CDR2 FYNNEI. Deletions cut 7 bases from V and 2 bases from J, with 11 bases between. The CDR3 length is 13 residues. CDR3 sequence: CASILTANTEAFF. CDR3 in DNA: TGTGCCAGCATCCTGACAGCTAACACTGAAGCTTTCTTT.

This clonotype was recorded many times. The CDR3 bases are TGTGCCAGCAGCCGCCCCGACAACAATGAGCAGTTCTTC. It codes for CASSRPDNNEQFF. The chain has TRBV3-1 and TRBJ2-1; D gene ambiguous. There are 13 residues in the CDR3. Germline V gene sequence: CDR1 LGHDT, CDR2 YNNKEL (reference sequence). Trimming took 4 bases from V and 5 from J, leaving 9 bases between them.

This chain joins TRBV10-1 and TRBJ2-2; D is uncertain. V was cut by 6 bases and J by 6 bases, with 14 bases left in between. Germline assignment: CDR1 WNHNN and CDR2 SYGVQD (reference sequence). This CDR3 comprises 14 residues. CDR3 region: CASRKNGSSGELFF. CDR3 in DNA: TGCGCCAGCAGGAAAAATGGATCTTCCGGGGAGCTGTTTTTT.

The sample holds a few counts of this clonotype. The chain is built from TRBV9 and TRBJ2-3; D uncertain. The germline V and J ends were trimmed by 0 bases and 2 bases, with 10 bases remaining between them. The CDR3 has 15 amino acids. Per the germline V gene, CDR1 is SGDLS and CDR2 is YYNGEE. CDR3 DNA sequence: TGTGCCAGCAGCGTAGTTTTGGGATCCACAGATACGCAGTATTTT. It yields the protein CASSVVLGSTDTQYF.

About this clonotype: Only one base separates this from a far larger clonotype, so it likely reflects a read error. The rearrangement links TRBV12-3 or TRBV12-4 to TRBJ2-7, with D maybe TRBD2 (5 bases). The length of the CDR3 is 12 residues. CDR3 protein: CASSETGYGQYF. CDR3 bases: TGTGCCAGCAGTGAAACGGGATACGGGCAGTACTTC.

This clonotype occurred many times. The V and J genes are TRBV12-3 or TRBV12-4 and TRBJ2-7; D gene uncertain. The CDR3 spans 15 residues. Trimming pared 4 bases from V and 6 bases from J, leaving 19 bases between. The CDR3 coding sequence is TGTGCCAGCAGTTCCCCCTCCGATGGACGGGTCGAGCAGTACTTC. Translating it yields CASSSPSDGRVEQYF.